This T cell receptor beta chain was recovered during a study of OX40 agonist ivuxolimab in advanced cancers. Study in general: Enrolled patients in dose escalation had cancers that were hepatocellular carcinoma, melanoma, renal cell or head and neck cancer. Three dose-escalation patients had partial responses: one with hepatocellular carcinoma and two with cutaneous melanoma.

This CDR3 region has 14 residues. V lost 6 bases, J lost 4 bases, and 7 bases stayed unmatched. Germline CDR1 SNHLY, CDR2 FYNNEI. The repertoire was sequenced with immunoSEQ multiplex PCR; TCRdb's copy has only in-frame clones and lacks some. The sample carries roughly 90,000 clones, roughly 88% recorded once. The clonotype comes from an adult with an advanced solid tumor such as melanoma, head and neck, liver or kidney cancer. The sequencing used CD4+ or CD8+ T cells sorted from blood, collected in a trial of the OX40 agonist ivuxolimab. The J gene is TRBJ2-5, the V gene TRBV2; 8 bases are shared with TRBD1. CDR3 sequence (DNA): TGTGCCAGCAGGACAGGACAGGGAGGAGAGACCCAGTACTTC. The encoded protein is CASRTGQGGETQYF. The full variable domain, rest sourced from reference TRBV2 and TRBJ2-5, is EPEVTQTPSHQVTQMGQEVILRCVPISNHLYFYWYRQILGQKVEFLVSFYNNEISEKSEIFDDQFSVERPDGSNFTLKIRSTKLEDSAMYFCASRTGQGGETQYFGPGTRLLVL.